This T cell receptor beta chain was profiled in a study of response to subunit inactivated influenza vaccine. This clonotype showed up many times. Its antigen remains unidentified. Study-level findings and limits: Authors proposed each seasonal influenza vaccination draws in few new T cells.

The CDR3 length is 14 residues. Trimming left V 5 bases short and J 2 bases short, with 11 bases between. CDR1 is SGHTA, CDR2 FQGTGA, per germline. TCRdb re-called the RT-PCR reads with MiXCR, one entry per CDR3 protein. The sample holds 150,000 to 200,000 distinct CDR3 sequences, 9.5% to 12% seen once. The sequence was collected from a man between 50 and 75 years old who received an inactivated influenza vaccine. V and J are TRBV7-3 and TRBJ2-3; D not certain. The input for sequencing was CD8+ T cells sorted from PBMCs, taken around 25 months after vaccination. This CDR3 is CASSPLQNTDTQYF. As DNA, the CDR3 is TGTGCCAGCAGCCCCCTTCAGAACACAGATACGCAGTATTTT.